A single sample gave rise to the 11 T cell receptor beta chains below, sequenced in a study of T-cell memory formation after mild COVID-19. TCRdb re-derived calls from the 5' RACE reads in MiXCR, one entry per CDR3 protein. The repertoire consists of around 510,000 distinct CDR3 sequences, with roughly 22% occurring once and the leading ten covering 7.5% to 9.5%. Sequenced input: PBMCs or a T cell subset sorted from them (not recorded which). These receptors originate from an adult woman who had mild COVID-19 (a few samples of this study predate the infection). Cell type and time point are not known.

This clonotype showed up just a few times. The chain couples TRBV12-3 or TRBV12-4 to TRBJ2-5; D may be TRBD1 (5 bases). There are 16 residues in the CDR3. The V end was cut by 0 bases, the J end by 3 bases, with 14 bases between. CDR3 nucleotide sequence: TGTGCCAGCAGTTTAGCGGCAGGGTTAGGAGAAGAGACCCAGTACTTC. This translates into CASSLAAGLGEETQYF.

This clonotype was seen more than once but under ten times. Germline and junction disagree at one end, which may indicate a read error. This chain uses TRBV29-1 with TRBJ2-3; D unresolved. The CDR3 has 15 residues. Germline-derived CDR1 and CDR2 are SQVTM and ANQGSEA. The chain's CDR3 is CSVEELGSSTDTQYF. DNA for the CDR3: TGCAGCGTGGAAGAACTTGGCTCTAGCACAGATACGCAGTATTTT.

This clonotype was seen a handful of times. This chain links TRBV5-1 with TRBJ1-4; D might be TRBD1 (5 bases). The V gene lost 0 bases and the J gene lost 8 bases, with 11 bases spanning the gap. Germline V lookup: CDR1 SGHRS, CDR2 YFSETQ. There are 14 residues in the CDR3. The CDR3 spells CASSLDRMMEKLFF. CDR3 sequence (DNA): TGCGCCAGCAGCTTGGACAGGATGATGGAAAAACTGTTTTTT.

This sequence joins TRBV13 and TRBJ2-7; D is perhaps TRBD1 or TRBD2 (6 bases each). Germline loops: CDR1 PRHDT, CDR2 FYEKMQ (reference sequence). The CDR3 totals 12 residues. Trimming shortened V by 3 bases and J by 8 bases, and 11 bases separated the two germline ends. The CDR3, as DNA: TGTGCCAGCAGCTTCACGGGGGCCCAGCAGTACTTC. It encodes CASSFTGAQQYF.

As DNA, the CDR3 is TGCGCCAGCAGCTTGGACCAGATTTCCTACAATGAGCAGTTCTTC. Translation gives CASSLDQISYNEQFF. The V call is TRBV5-1, the J call TRBJ2-1; D is unclear. The CDR3 extends over 15 amino acids. Germline loops: CDR1 SGHRS, CDR2 YFSETQ. With 0 bases removed from V and 1 base from J, the gap between germline ends came to 8 bases.

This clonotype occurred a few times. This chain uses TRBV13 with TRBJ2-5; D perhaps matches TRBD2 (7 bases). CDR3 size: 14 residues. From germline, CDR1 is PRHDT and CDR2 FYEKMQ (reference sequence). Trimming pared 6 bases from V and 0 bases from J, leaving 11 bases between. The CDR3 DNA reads TGTGCCAGCAGAGGGGGGGGTCACCAAGAGACCCAGTACTTC. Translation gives CASRGGGHQETQYF.

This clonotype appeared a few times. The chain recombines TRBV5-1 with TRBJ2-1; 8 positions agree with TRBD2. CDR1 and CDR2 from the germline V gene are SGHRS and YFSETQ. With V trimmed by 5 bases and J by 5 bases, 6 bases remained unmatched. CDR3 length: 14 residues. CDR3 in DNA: TGCGCCAGCAGTAGGACTAGCACCCACAATGAGCAGTTCTTC. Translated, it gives CASSRTSTHNEQFF. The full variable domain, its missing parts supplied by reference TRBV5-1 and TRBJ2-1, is KAGVTQTPRYLIKTRGQQVTLSCSPISGHRSVSWYQQTPGQGLQFLFEYFSETQRNKGNFPGRFSGRQFSNSRSEMNVSTLELGDSALYLCASSRTSTHNEQFFGPGTRLTVL.

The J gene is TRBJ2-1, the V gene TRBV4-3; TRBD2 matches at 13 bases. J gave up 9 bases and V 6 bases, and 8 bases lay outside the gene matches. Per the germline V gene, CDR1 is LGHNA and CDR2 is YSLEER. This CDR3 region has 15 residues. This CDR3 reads CASRHTSGGASEQFF. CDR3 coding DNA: TGCGCCAGCAGACACACTAGCGGGGGGGCCAGTGAGCAGTTCTTC.

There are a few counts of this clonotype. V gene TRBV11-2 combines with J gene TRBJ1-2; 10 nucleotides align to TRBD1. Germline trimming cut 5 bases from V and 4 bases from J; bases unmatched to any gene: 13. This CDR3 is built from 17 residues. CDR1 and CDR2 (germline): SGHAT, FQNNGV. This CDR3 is CASSALRGQGSVYGYTF. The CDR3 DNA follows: TGTGCCAGCAGCGCCCTGAGGGGACAGGGGTCGGTCTATGGCTACACCTTC.

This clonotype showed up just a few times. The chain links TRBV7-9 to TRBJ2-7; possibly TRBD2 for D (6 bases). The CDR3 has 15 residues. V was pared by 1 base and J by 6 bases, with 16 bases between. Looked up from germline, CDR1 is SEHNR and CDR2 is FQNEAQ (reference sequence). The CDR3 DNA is TGTGCCAGCAGCTTAGGAAGCTGGGACTCACTCGAGCAGTACTTC. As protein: CASSLGSWDSLEQYF.

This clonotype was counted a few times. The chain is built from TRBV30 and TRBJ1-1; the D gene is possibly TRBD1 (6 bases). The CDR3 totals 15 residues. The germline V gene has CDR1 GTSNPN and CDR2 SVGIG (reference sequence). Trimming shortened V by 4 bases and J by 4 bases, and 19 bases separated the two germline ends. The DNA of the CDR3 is TGTGCCTGGATTGGGCAGGGGAGGTTGGGCACTGAAGCTTTCTTT. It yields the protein CAWIGQGRLGTEAFF.